The clone carrying this T cell receptor (beta chain) appeared once. This sample is drawn from a study of shared clonotypes between healthy human individuals. The CDR3 spans 12 residues. Germline CDR1 is KGHSH and CDR2 is LQKENI. V lost 2 bases, J lost 6 bases, and 7 bases lay in between. Data came from immunoSEQ multiplex PCR; TCRdb stores just in-frame clones and leaves some out. The profile shows around 700,000 clones, approximately 79% of them singletons. The origin of this receptor is a woman aged 25 to 45 in good health. What was sequenced was memory CD4+ T cells sorted from blood. Subset indicated: CD45RA-negative fraction. The genes are TRBV18 and TRBJ1-1; D might be TRBD1 (6 bases). The CDR3 DNA is TGTGCCAGCTCACCAGGGGGGCCTGAAGCTTTCTTT. Translated: CASSPGGPEAFF.